One sample yielded the 15 T cell receptor beta chains listed below, sequenced in a study of T cell changes during pregnancy in multiple sclerosis. Produced via immunoSEQ multiplex PCR; TCRdb's table is partial and in-frame only. Counted here are more than 90,000 clones, about 92% occurring once; the ten biggest clones make up about 1.5%. This material consisted of peripheral blood, taken in the first trimester of pregnancy. The receptor source for this set is a female donor with multiple sclerosis, enrolled in a pregnancy study.

This clone was detected only once. The chain's CDR3 is CASSLDVQAEQFF. The DNA for the CDR3 is TGTGCCAGCAGCTTAGATGTACAGGCCGAGCAGTTCTTC. This chain uses TRBV7-6 with TRBJ2-1; the D gene is possibly TRBD1 (5 bases). CDR1 and CDR2 from the germline V gene are SGHVS and FNYEAQ. The CDR3 is 13 residues long. The germline V and J ends were trimmed by 1 base and 10 bases, with 11 bases remaining between them.

The chain couples TRBV19 to TRBJ2-7, with TRBD1 matching 12 bases. V lost 5 bases to trimming and J lost 6 bases; unmatched junction nucleotides: 8. This CDR3 has 15 amino acids. From germline, CDR1 is LNHDA and CDR2 SQIVND (reference sequence). The CDR3 nucleotides are TGTGCCAGTAGTCGAGCCGGGACAGGGGGCGGCGAGCAGTACTTC. Its translation is CASSRAGTGGGEQYF.

The chain joins TRBV18 to TRBJ2-2; TRBD1 agrees at 9 bases. The germline V gene encodes CDR1 KGHSH and CDR2 LQKENI. V trimming: 4 bases; J trimming: 1 base; junction bases outside the gene matches: 4. This CDR3 is built from 16 residues. CDR3 DNA: TGTGCCAGCTCACTAAGGACAGGGGTGAACACCGGGGAGCTGTTTTTT. Translating it yields CASSLRTGVNTGELFF.

The chain joins TRBV18 to TRBJ2-7, with TRBD2 matching over 9 bases. The length of the CDR3 is 18 residues. V shed 0 bases, J shed 2 bases, and the junction held 11 bases outside the gene matches. Germline CDR1 is KGHSH and CDR2 is LQKENI. CDR3 protein: CASSPPEGSGRWTYEQYF. The CDR3 bases are TGTGCCAGCTCACCACCGGAAGGTAGCGGGAGATGGACCTACGAGCAGTACTTC. Full variable domain (missing parts from reference TRBV18 and TRBJ2-7): NAGVMQNPRHLVRRRGQEARLRCSPMKGHSHVYWYRQLPEEGLKFMVYLQKENIIDESGMPKERFSAEFPKEGPSILRIQQVVRGDSAAYFCASSPPEGSGRWTYEQYFGPGTRLTVT.

This clone was counted a single time. The chain recombines TRBV19 with TRBJ1-5, with a weak D call TRBD1 (5 bases). This CDR3 comprises 17 residues. CDR1 and CDR2 from the germline V gene are LNHDA and SQIVND (reference sequence). Trimming removed 2 bases at V and 0 bases at J, with 14 bases between. The CDR3 here is CASSIIGGADSNQPQHF. DNA for the CDR3: TGTGCCAGTAGTATAATTGGAGGGGCCGATAGCAATCAGCCCCAGCATTTT. The whole variable domain, remainder taken from reference TRBV19 and TRBJ1-5, is DGGITQSPKYLFRKEGQNVTLSCEQNLNHDAMYWYRQDPGQGLRLIYYSQIVNDFQKGDIAEGYSVSREKKESFPLTVTSAQKNPTAFYLCASSIIGGADSNQPQHFGDGTRLSIL.

The chain recombines TRBV30 with TRBJ2-1, with 9 nucleotides matching TRBD1. The germline gives CDR1 GTSNPN, CDR2 SVGIG (reference sequence). After removal of 3 bases from V and 2 bases from J, the junction contained 8 bases not matched to a gene. The CDR3 is made up of 16 amino acids. As DNA, the CDR3 is TGTGCCTGGAGCCTATGGGGGACAGGGCCCTACAATGAGCAGTTCTTC. Its protein is CAWSLWGTGPYNEQFF.

Written as DNA, the CDR3 is TGTGCCAGCAGCCACACCTCGACAGGGGAGACAACAAAGTCGGGGGAGCTGTTTTTT. This codes for CASSHTSTGETTKSGELFF. The chain uses TRBV7-9 and TRBJ2-2; 8 positions agree with TRBD1. The J segment lost 8 bases and the V segment lost 5 bases, leaving 22 bases of the junction unmatched. The CDR3 is made up of 19 amino acids. The germline V gene encodes CDR1 SEHNR and CDR2 FQNEAQ (reference sequence).

This chain links TRBV5-1 with TRBJ2-7; 11 bases are shared with TRBD1. The CDR3 loop spans 14 amino acids. The V and J ends lost 2 bases and 7 bases, in that order; junction bases with no gene match: 5. CDR1 and CDR2 (germline): SGHRS, YFSETQ. The CDR3 protein is CASSLGQGAQEQYF. CDR3 bases: TGCGCCAGCAGCTTAGGACAGGGGGCGCAGGAGCAGTACTTC. Based on the CDR3 plus reference TRBV5-1 and TRBJ2-7, the full variable domain is KAGVTQTPRYLIKTRGQQVTLSCSPISGHRSVSWYQQTPGQGLQFLFEYFSETQRNKGNFPGRFSGRQFSNSRSEMNVSTLELGDSALYLCASSLGQGAQEQYFGPGTRLTVT.

This chain connects TRBV29-1 to TRBJ2-1; 10 bases are shared with TRBD2. CDR3 length: 16 residues. Germline CDR1 and CDR2: SQVTM and ANQGSEA. Trimming cost V 6 bases and J 4 bases; bases outside gene matches: 12. In nucleotides, the CDR3 is TGCAGCGTCACACCTTCTAGCGGGAGAAGATACAATGAGCAGTTCTTC. It codes for CSVTPSSGRRYNEQFF.

This clone showed up just a few times. The chain employs TRBV2 and TRBJ1-1, with a weak D call TRBD1 (6 bases). CDR1 SNHLY and CDR2 FYNNEI come from the germline V gene. The CDR3 loop spans 14 amino acids. V lost 2 bases and J lost 1, with 8 bases in between. The CDR3: CASSESRGNTEAFF. CDR3 DNA sequence: TGTGCCAGCAGTGAAAGCAGGGGGAACACTGAAGCTTTCTTT.

The chain links TRBV30 to TRBJ2-2; TRBD2 matches at 9 bases. The CDR3 extends over 15 amino acids. J gave up 4 bases and V 1 base, and 4 bases lay outside the gene matches. CDR1 and CDR2 from the germline V gene are GTSNPN and SVGIG (reference sequence). The CDR3 loop is CAWSALAGLTGELFF. The CDR3 DNA reads TGTGCCTGGAGTGCCCTAGCGGGACTCACCGGGGAGCTGTTTTTT.

This sequence joins TRBV13 and TRBJ2-7, with D tentatively TRBD2 (6 bases). The CDR3 consists of 16 residues. V lost 1 base, J lost 3 bases, and 16 bases lay in between. Germline V lookup: CDR1 PRHDT, CDR2 FYEKMQ (reference sequence). Here the CDR3 reads CASSLVGGAMGYEQYF. CDR3 nucleotide sequence: TGTGCCAGCAGCTTAGTTGGCGGGGCCATGGGCTACGAGCAGTACTTC.

The genes are TRBV5-1 and TRBJ2-1; D remains ambiguous. Germline CDR1 is SGHRS and CDR2 is YFSETQ. Trimming removed 1 base at V and 4 bases at J, with 6 bases between. This CDR3 spans 13 amino acids. DNA for the CDR3: TGCGCCAGCAGCTTGAACAGTTACAATGAGCAGTTCTTC. It yields the protein CASSLNSYNEQFF.

This chain links TRBV5-8 with TRBJ1-5; D call uncertain. The CDR3 contains 15 residues. Germline CDR1 SGHTS, CDR2 YDEGEE. The V end was cut by 4 bases, the J end by 2 bases, with 13 bases between. The CDR3 loop reads CASSPTDTRNQPQHF. The CDR3 bases are TGTGCCAGCAGCCCTACCGACACGCGCAATCAGCCCCAGCATTTT.

This chain connects TRBV6-4 to TRBJ2-1; a possible D gene is TRBD1 (5 bases). Germline-derived CDR1 and CDR2 are MRHNA and SNTAGT. The CDR3 runs 15 residues. The V gene lost 2 bases and the J gene lost 0 bases, with 8 bases spanning the gap. The CDR3 loop is CASSDGAGSYNEQFF. CDR3 DNA sequence: TGTGCCAGCAGTGACGGGGCCGGCTCCTACAATGAGCAGTTCTTC.